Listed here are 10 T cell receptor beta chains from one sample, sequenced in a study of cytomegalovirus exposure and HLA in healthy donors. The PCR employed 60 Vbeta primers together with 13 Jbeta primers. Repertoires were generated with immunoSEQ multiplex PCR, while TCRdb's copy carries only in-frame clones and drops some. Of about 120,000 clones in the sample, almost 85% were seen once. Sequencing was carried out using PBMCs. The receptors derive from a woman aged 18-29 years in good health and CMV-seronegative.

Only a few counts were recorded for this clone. Written as DNA, the CDR3 is TGTGCCAGCAGCAAGACGACAGGCTTATACGAGCAGTACTTC. Encoded protein: CASSKTTGLYEQYF. This chain connects TRBV14 to TRBJ2-7; possibly TRBD1 for D (6 bases). With 5 bases removed from V and 4 bases from J, the gap between germline ends came to 15 bases. Germline V gene lookup returns CDR1 SGHDN and CDR2 FVKESK. The CDR3 is 14 residues long.

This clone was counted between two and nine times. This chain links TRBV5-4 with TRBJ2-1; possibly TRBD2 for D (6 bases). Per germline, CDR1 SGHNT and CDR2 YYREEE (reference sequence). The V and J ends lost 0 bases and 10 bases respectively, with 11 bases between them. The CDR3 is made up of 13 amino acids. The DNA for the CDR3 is TGTGCCAGCAGCTTGGTGGGACTTCTAGAGCAGTTCTTC. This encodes CASSLVGLLEQFF. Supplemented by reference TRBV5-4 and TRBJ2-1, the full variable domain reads ETGVTQSPTHLIKTRGQQVTLRCSSQSGHNTVSWYQQALGQGPQFIFQYYREEENGRGNFPPRFSGLQFPNYSSELNVNALELDDSALYLCASSLVGLLEQFFGPGTRLTVL.

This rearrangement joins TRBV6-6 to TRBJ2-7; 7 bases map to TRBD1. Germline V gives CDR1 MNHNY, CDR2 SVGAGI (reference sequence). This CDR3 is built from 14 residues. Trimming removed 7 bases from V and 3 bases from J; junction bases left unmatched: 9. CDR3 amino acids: CASTPRDSYYEQYF. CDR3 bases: TGTGCCAGCACCCCAAGGGACAGCTACTACGAGCAGTACTTC.

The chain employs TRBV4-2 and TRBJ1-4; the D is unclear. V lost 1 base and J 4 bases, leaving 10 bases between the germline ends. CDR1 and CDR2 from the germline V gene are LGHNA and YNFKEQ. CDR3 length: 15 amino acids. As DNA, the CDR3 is TGTGCCAGCAGCCAAGGTCGTCAGAATAATGAAAAACTGTTTTTT. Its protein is CASSQGRQNNEKLFF.

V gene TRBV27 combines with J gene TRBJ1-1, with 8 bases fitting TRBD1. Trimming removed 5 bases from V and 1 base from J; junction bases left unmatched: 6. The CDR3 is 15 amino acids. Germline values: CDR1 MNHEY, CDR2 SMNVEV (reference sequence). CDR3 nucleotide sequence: TGTGCCAGCAGTCCCTACGGGACAGGGAACACTGAAGCTTTCTTT. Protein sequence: CASSPYGTGNTEAFF.

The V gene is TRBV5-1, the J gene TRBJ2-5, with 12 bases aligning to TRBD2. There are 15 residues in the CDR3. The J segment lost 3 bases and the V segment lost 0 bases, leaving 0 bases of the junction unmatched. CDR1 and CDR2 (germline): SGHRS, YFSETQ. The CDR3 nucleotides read TGCGCCAGCAGCTTGGGGACTAGCGGGGAAGAGACCCAGTACTTC. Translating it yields CASSLGTSGEETQYF.

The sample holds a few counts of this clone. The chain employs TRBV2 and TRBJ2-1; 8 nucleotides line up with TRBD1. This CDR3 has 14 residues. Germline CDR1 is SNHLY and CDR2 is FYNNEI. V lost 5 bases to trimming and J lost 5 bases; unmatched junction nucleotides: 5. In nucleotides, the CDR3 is TGTGCCAGCAGTCGGACAGGGCTGGACAATGAGCAGTTCTTC. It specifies CASSRTGLDNEQFF.

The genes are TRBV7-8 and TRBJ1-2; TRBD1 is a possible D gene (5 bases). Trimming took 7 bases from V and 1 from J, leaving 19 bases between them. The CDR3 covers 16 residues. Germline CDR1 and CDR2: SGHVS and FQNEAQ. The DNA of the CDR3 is TGTGCCAGCACGAGAAGTACTACGCAGGGTAACTATGGCTACACCTTC. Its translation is CASTRSTTQGNYGYTF.

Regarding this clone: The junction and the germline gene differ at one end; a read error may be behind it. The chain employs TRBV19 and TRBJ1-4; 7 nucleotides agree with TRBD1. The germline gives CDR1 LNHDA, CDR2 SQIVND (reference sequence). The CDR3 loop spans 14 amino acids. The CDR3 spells CASSPGTASEKLLF. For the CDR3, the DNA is TGTGCCAGTAGTCCCGGGACAGCCAGCGAAAAACTGCTTTTT.

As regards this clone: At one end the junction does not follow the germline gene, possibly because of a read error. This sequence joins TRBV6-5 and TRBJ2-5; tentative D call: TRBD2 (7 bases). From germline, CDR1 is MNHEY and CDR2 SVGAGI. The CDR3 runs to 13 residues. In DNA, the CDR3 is TGTGCCAGCGGAGGGGGGGGATTAGAGGCCCAGTACTTC. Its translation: CASGGGGLEAQYF.